A selection of T cell receptor beta chains follows, all from one sample in a study of Ad26.COV2.S vaccination and SARS-CoV-2 variants. Profiled with immunoSEQ multiplex PCR; TCRdb holds only in-frame clones, not every one. This sample has about 350,000 clones; around 88% occur once, and the top ten carry roughly 10%. The sequences come from peripheral blood, collected in a trial of Ad26.COV2.S vaccine versus placebo. These receptors were collected from a person aged 18 to 59 who received the Ad26.COV2.S COVID-19 vaccine or a placebo. The CDR3 runs from the conserved cysteine through the conserved F or W. Clone size is not always given. Where it is, it says once, few, many or a class for expanded clones.

cdr3_aa j_call v_call clone_size
CASSIRGQQPQHF TRBJ1-5 TRBV19 .
CASKGEETQYF TRBJ2-5 TRBV28 .
CASSSVGGDYGYTF TRBJ1-2 TRBV7-2 .
CASSFAKNIQYF TRBJ2-4 TRBV13 .
CASSFGSTQYF TRBJ2-3 TRBV12-3/TRBV12-4 .
CASSPGNANTEAFF TRBJ1-1 TRBV7-2 few
CASIPSLAGAPYEQYF TRBJ2-7 TRBV11-2 .
CASSPRQGVSIFYGYTF TRBJ1-2 TRBV7-9 .
CAWGDRGNVKEQYF TRBJ2-7 TRBV30 .
CASSPGLAGGGDTQYF TRBJ2-3 TRBV7-2 .
CASSFSTGLSTEAFF TRBJ1-1 TRBV7-2 few
CASSGFPEANYGYTF TRBJ1-2 TRBV11-2 .
CASSLDPGTAYGYTF TRBJ1-2 TRBV11-2 .
CATKEGLNTEAFF TRBJ1-1 TRBV19 .
CASSPRNGGGDGYTF TRBJ1-2 TRBV6-5 .
CAISVGHGGSGANVLTF TRBJ2-6 TRBV10-3 .
CASSQAGQGYNEQFF TRBJ2-1 TRBV7-9 .
CASNSGDFSNQPQHF TRBJ1-5 TRBV9 .
CASSIVEGLTFF TRBJ1-1 TRBV19 .
CASSEWNEQYF TRBJ2-7 TRBV2 .
CASSKGRLSNQPQHF TRBJ1-5 TRBV6-2/TRBV6-3 .
CASSATRVSQETQYF TRBJ2-5 TRBV7-2 .